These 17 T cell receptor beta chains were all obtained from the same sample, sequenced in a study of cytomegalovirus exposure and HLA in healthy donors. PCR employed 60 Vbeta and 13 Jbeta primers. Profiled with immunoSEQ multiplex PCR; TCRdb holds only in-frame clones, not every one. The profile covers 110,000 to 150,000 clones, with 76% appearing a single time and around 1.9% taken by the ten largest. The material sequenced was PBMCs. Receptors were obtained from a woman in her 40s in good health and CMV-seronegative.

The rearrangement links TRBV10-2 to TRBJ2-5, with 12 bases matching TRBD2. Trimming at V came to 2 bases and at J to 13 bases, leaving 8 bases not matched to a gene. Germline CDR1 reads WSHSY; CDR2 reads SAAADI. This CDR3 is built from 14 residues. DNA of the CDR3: TGCGCCAGCAGTGAGCTAGCGGGGGGGCCTTTTCCGTACTTC. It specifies CASSELAGGPFPYF.

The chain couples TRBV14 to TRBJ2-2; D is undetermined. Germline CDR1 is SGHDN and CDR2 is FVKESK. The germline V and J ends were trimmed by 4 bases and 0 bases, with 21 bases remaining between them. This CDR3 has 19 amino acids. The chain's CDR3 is CASSPRVPFSTTNTGELFF. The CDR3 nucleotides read TGTGCCAGCAGCCCCCGGGTCCCCTTTTCTACAACGAACACCGGGGAGCTGTTTTTT.

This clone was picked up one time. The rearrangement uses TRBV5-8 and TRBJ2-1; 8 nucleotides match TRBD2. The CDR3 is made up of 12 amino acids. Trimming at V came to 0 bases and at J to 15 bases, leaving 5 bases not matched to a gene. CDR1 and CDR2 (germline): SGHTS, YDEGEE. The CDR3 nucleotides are TGTGCCAGCAGCTTGGTGGTCGGGGGGGGGTTCTTC. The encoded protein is CASSLVVGGGFF.

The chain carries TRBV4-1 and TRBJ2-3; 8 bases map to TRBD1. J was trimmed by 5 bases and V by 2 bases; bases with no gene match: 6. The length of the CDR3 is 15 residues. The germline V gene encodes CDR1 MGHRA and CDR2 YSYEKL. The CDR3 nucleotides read TGCGCCAGCAGCCAACTGGGACAGGTTGGAGATACGCAGTATTTT. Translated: CASSQLGQVGDTQYF.

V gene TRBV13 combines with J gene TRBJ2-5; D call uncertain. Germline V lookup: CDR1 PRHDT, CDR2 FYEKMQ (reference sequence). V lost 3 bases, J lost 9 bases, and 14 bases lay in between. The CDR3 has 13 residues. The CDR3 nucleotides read TGTGCCAGCAGCTTCGCGCGCCCCCCGGCCCAGTACTTC. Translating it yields CASSFARPPAQYF.

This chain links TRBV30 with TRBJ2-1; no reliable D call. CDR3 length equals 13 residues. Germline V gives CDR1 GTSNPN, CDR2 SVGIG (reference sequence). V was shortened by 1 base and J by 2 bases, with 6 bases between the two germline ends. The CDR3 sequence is CAWSGAAYNEQFF. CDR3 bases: TGTGCCTGGAGTGGGGCAGCCTACAATGAGCAGTTCTTC. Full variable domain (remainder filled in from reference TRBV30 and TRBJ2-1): SQTIHQWPATLVQPVGSPLSLECTVEGTSNPNLYWYRQAAGRGLQLLFYSVGIGQISSEVPQNLSASRPQDRQFILSSKKLLLSDSGFYLCAWSGAAYNEQFFGPGTRLTVL.

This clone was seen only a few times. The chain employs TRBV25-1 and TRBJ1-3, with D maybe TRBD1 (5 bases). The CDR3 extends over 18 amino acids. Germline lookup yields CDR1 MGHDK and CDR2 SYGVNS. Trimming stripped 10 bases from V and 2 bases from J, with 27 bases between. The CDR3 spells CATTRGGPGTATGNTIYF. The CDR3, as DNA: TGTGCCACCACCCGGGGGGGTCCGGGTACAGCGACTGGAAACACCATATATTTT.

CDR3 bases: TGTGCCAGCAGTCCGGGACTAGCGGGGCTCTATGAGCAGTTCTTC. Translated, it gives CASSPGLAGLYEQFF. The chain joins TRBV6-5 to TRBJ2-1; 13 nucleotides line up with TRBD2. Germline V gene lookup returns CDR1 MNHEY and CDR2 SVGAGI. The ends lost 5 bases at V and 8 bases at J; junction bases unmatched: 6. This CDR3 spans 15 amino acids.

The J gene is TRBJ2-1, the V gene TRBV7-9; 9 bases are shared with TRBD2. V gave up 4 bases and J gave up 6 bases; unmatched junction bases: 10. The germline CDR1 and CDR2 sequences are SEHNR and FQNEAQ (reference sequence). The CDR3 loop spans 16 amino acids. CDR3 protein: CASSSQGAGGRNEQFF. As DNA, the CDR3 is TGTGCCAGCAGCTCTCAAGGAGCGGGAGGTCGCAATGAGCAGTTCTTC.

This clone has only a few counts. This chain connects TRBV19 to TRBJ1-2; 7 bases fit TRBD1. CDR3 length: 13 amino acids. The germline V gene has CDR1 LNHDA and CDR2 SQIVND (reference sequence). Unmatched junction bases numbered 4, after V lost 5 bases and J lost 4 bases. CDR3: CASSDRAIYGYTF. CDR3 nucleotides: TGTGCCAGTAGTGACAGGGCTATCTATGGCTACACCTTC.

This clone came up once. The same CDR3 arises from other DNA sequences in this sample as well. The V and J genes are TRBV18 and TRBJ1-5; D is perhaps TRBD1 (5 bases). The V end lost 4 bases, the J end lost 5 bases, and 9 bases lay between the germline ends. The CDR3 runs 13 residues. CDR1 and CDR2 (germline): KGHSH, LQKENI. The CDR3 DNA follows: TGTGCCAGCTCACGAGGCAGGGATCAGCCCCAGCATTTT. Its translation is CASSRGRDQPQHF. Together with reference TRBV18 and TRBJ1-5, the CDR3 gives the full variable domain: NAGVMQNPRHLVRRRGQEARLRCSPMKGHSHVYWYRQLPEEGLKFMVYLQKENIIDESGMPKERFSAEFPKEGPSILRIQQVVRGDSAAYFCASSRGRDQPQHFGDGTRLSIL.

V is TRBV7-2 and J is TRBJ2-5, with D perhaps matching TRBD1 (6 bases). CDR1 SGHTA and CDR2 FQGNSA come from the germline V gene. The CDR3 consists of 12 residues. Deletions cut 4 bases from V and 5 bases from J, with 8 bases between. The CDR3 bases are TGTGCCAGCAGCTCCAGGGGCGAGACCCAGTACTTC. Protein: CASSSRGETQYF.

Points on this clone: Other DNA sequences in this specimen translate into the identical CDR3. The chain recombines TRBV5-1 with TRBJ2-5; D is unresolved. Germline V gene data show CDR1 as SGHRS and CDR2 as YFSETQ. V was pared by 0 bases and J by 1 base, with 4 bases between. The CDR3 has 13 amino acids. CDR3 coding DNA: TGCGCCAGCAGCTTGGGACTCCAAGAGACCCAGTACTTC. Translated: CASSLGLQETQYF.

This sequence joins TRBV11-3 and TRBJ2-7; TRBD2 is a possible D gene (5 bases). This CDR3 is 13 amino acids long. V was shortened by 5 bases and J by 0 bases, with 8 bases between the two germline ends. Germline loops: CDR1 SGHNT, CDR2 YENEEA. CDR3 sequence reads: CASSPGSSYEQYF. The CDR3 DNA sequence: TGTGCCAGCAGCCCGGGGAGCTCCTACGAGCAGTACTTC.

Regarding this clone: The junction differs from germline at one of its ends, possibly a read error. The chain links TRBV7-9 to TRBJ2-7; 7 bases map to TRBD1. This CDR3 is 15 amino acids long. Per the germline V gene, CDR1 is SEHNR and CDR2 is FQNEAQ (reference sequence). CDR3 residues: CSSSLGQWSSYEQYF. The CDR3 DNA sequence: TGTTCCAGCAGCTTGGGACAGTGGAGCTCCTACGAGCAGTACTTC.

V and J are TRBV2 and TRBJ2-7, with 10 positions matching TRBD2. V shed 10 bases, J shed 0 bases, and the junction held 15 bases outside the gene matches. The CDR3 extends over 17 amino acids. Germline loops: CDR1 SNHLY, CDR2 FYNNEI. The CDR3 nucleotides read TGTGCCATCGGGGGGGGTCGAGCGGGAGGGATCTCCTACGAGCAGTACTTC. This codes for CAIGGGRAGGISYEQYF.

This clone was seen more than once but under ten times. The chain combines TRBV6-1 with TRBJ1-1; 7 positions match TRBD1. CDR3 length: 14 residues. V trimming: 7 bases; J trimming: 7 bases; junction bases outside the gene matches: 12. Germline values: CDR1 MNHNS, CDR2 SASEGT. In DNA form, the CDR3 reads TGTGCCAGCACCATTACAGGGGTACAATATGAAGCTTTCTTT. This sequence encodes CASTITGVQYEAFF.